The T cell receptor beta chain described here comes from a study of blood T cell repertoires in COVID-19 (dated by TCRdb to about 2020). Turning to the overall study: Collaborator samples came from the United States, Italy and Spain and covered acute and convalescent phases of COVID-19. The repertoires were released in a freely available public database meant as a resource for research on the immune response to SARS-CoV-2. Samples were obtained from the ongoing ImmuneRACE study (first 160 participants) and from 1,000 to 1,500 subjects provided by 6 global collaborators. The material from the prospective study consisted of cDNA or gDNA derived from T cells, B-cell-depleted T cells, or PBMCs. HLA class I and class II types, where available, came from metadata supplied by the sample provider rather than from assay-based typing. A de-identified subject ID, COVID-19 status, age in years and sex were almost always included in the sample metadata. The dataset comprised deeply sampled blood TCRbeta repertoires from subjects exposed to, actively infected with, or recovered from COVID-19.

The immunoSEQ Assay, a bias-controlled multiplex PCR, was used to amplify TCRbeta CDR3 regions from genomic DNA. Per the authors' processing: Nucleated cell counts per sample were estimated from amplification of reference gene primers within the assay. To quantify the absolute abundance of each unique TCRbeta CDR3 rearrangement, sequence reads were collapsed and filtered. Productive Simpson clonality was computed per sample as the square root of Simpson's diversity index over productive rearrangements. The table was pulled from immuneACCESS by TCRdb, which kept in-frame rearrangements only. Such tables lose some clones; where checked, under half of the loss comes from unresolved V genes, and the rest has no known cause. Clone size and the V and J calls come from that table; the DNA yielded D and trimming. A total of some 97,000 clones appear in this sample, almost 80% of them only once. Approximately 29% of the sample goes to the ten largest clones.

The collaborating institutions used their own protocols to collect whole blood in K2EDTA tubes. For TCRbeta analysis, collaborator samples were shipped as frozen whole blood, as isolated PBMCs, or as DNA extracted from either sample type. Study-wide findings and limitations: Clinical and demographic metadata were provided uncurated, with the amount varying by source and participant.

On this clone: The specificity of this receptor is unknown. Base qualities are not provided; no much larger clone lies one nucleotide away.

CDR1 and CDR2 are read off the germline V gene as SGHVS and FNYEAQ. Trimming accounts for 1 base at V and 6 bases at J, while the number of junction bases matched to no gene is 5. CDR3 length: 14 amino acids, cysteine to phenylalanine. Only the CDR3 portion is preserved as DNA: 42 bases, with reading frame beginning at the first base. The source is a man in his sixties or seventies with active or convalescent COVID-19. Material: peripheral blood. The chain is made from TRBV7-6 and TRBJ2-7; TRBD1 matches 8 bases in the middle. This receptor carries the CDR3 CASSLVQGASEQYF. The DNA sequence is given as TGTGCCAGCAGCTTAGTTCAGGGGGCCTCCGAGCAGTACTTC. Here the CDR3 is joined to the reference TRBV7-6 and TRBJ2-7 genes, and the full variable domain is: GAGVSQSPRYKVTKRGQDVALRCDPISGHVSLYWYRQALGQGPEFLTYFNYEAQQDKSGLPNDRFSAERPEGSISTLTIQRTEQRDSAMYRCASSLVQGASEQYFGPGTRLTVT.